This T cell receptor beta chain was sequenced for a study of early T cells in non-severe SARS-CoV-2 infection. Study conclusions and caveats: Database matching using VDJdb favored anti-spike CD8 responses, with private and CD4 specificities left missing.

Details on this clonotype: Its antigen is undetermined.

Individual cDNA molecules each received unique molecular identifiers attached to them. TCRdb used MiXCR to reprocess the 5' RACE reads, holding one entry per CDR3 protein. The table has tens of thousands of distinct CDR3 sequences, around 12% seen once. Trimming stripped 6 bases from V and 5 bases from J, with 5 bases between. Germline CDR1 is SQVTM and CDR2 is ANQGSEA. This CDR3 comprises 10 residues. The rearrangement uses TRBV29-1 and TRBJ1-5, with D possibly matching TRBD1 (5 bases). The receptor was isolated from an adult who was a healthcare worker with PCR-confirmed SARS-CoV-2 infection or an uninfected control (not recorded which). Source material: whole blood. The CDR3 spells CSVGDQPQHF. The DNA for the CDR3 is TGCAGCGTAGGGGATCAGCCCCAGCATTTT.